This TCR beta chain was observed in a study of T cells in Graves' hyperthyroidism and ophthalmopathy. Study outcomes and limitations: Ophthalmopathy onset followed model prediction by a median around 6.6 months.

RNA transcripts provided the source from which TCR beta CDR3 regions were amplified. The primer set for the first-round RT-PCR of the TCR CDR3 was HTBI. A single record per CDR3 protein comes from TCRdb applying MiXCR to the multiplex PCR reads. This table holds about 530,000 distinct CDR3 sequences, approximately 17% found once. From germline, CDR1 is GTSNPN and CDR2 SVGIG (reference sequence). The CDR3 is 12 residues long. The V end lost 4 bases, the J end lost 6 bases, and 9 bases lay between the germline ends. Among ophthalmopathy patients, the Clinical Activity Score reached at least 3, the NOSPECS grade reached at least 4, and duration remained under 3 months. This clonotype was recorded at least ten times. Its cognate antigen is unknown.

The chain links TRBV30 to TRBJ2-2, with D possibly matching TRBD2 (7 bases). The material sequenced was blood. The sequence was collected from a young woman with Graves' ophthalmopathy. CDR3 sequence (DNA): TGTGCCTGGACGGGGGGCCCCGGGGAGCTGTTTTTT. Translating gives CAWTGGPGELFF.